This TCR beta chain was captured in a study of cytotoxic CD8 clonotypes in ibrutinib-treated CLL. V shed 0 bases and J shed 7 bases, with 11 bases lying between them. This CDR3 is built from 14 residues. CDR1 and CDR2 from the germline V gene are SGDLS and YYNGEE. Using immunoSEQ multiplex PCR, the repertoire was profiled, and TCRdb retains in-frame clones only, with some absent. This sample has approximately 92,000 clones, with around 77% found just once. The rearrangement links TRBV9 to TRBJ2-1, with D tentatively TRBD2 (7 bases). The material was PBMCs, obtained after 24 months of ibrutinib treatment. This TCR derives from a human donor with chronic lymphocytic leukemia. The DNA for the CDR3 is TGTGCCAGCAGCGTAGTTGAGGGGGGGAATGAGCAGTTCTTC. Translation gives CASSVVEGGNEQFF.